The entry below gives a single TCR beta chain sequence along with its context. The source of the sample is a study of blood T cell repertoires in COVID-19. Study-wide context: Italy, Spain and the United States were the sources of the convalescent and acute COVID-19 samples. T cells, B-cell-depleted T cells, or PBMCs provided the cDNA or gDNA that served as material.

Original processing notes: Estimation of nucleated cell counts relied on the amplification of reference gene primers. Using immunoSEQ multiplex PCR, the repertoire was profiled, and TCRdb retains in-frame clones only, with some absent. That table supplies the V and J calls and clone size; D and trimming were determined from the DNA. The data hold 430,000 or so clones, with 88% observed a single time. V lost 9 bases, J lost 0 bases, and 21 bases lay in between. Germline values: CDR1 LNHDA, CDR2 SQIVND (reference sequence). This CDR3 contains 17 residues. J is TRBJ1-5 and V is TRBV19; TRBD1 might be the D (5 bases). The sequence derives from a woman aged 40-49 years who had recovered from COVID-19. Sequencing was done on a sample of PBMCs or T cells enriched from blood (not recorded which). The CDR3 sequence: CARGGTTALGSNQPQHF. CDR3 in DNA: TGTGCCAGAGGTGGAACGACAGCCCTTGGTAGCAATCAGCCCCAGCATTTT.